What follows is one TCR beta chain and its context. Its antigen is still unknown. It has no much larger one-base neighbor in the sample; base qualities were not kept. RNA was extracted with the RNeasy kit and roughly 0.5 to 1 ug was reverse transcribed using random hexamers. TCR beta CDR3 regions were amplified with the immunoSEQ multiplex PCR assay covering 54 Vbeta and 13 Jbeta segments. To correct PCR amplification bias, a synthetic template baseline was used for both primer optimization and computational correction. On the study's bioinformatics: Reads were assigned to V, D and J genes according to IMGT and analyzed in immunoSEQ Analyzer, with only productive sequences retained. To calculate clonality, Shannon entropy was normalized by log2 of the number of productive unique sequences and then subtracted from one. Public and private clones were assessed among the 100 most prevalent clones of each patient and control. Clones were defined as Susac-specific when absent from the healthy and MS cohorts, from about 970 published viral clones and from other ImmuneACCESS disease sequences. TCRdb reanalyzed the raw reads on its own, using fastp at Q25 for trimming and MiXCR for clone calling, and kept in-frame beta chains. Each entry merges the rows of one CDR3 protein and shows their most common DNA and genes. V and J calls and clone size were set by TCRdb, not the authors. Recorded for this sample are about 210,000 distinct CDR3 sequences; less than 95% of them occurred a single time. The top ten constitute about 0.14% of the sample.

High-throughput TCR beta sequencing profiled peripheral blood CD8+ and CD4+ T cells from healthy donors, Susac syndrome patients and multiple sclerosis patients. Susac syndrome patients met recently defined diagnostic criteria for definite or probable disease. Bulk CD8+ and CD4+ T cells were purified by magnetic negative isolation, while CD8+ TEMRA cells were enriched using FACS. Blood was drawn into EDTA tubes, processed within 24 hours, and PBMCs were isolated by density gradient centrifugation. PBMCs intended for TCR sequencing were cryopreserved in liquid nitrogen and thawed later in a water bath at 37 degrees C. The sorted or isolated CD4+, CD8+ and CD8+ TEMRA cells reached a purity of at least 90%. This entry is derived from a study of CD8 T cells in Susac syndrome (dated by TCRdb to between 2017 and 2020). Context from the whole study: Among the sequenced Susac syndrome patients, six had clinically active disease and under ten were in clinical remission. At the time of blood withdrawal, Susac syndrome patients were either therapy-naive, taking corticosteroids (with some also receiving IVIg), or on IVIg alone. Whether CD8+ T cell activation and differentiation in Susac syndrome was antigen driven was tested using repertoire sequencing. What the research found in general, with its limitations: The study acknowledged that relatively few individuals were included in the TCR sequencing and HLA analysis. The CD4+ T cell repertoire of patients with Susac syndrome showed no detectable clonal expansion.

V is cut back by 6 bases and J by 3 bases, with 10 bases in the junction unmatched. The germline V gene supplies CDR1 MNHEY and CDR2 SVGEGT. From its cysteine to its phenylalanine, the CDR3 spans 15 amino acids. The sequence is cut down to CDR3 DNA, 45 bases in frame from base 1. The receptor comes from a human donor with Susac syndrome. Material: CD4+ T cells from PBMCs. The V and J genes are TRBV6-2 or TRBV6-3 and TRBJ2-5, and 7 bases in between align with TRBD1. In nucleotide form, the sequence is TGTGCCAGCAGAGCCGTCGAGACAGGGAAAGAGACCCAGTACTTC. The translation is CASRAVETGKETQYF.